This TCR beta chain was found in a study of CD8 T cells in Susac syndrome. Overall study findings and caveats: A relatively small number of individuals underwent TCR sequencing and HLA analysis.

cDNA came from about 0.5 to 1 ug RNA primed by random hexamers. TCRdb reanalysed the immunoSEQ multiplex PCR reads using MiXCR and keeps one entry per CDR3 protein. The sample carries 250,000 or so distinct CDR3 sequences, 90% to 95% recorded once. In germline, CDR1 is MNHNS, CDR2 SASEGT. V was clipped by 4 bases and J by 6 bases, with 10 bases between them. This CDR3 is 13 amino acids long. As regards this clonotype: Its target is unknown.

This receptor was identified in a human donor with multiple sclerosis. The chain combines TRBV6-1 with TRBJ1-5, with a weak D call TRBD1 (5 bases). Sequenced input: CD4+ T cells from PBMCs. Written as DNA, the CDR3 is TGTGCCAGCAGTGCCAGGGAGACTCAGCCCCAGCATTTT. Amino acid sequence: CASSARETQPQHF.